This entry concerns a single T cell receptor beta chain. Antigen unknown. Time point described: pre-sensitization, week 0. Documented treatment: therapeutic diphenylcyclopropenone sensitization with weekly scalp DPC. Each CDR3 protein is one row after TCRdb ran MiXCR on the RACE reads. The sample shows 350,000 to 400,000 distinct CDR3 sequences, 5.1% of them seen only once. The data are from a study of human T cells and chemical hapten exposure. This CDR3 has 14 residues. The V and J ends lost 3 bases and 5 bases respectively, with 13 bases between them. Germline-derived CDR1 and CDR2 are SGHDN and FVKESK. Points from the study as a whole: TCRs above 1 in 1000 frequency did not change with DPC sensitization.

This receptor was taken from a woman between 45 and 60 years old with alopecia areata. Some clones in this sample may be carry-over from other donors' samples. The sample was whole blood, taken in connection with sensitization to the hapten diphenylcyclopropenone (DPC). The chain employs TRBV14 and TRBJ1-1; maybe TRBD1 (6 bases). The CDR3 DNA sequence: TGTGCCAGCAGCCATTTAGGGGGATGGACTGAAGCTTTCTTT. Its protein is CASSHLGGWTEAFF.